The present TCR beta chain was sequenced within a study of CXCR3-negative and CXCR3-positive naive CD8 T cells. At the level of the study: Per-library TRB read counts averaged about 1.5 +/- 0.3 million, adding up to about 150 million in total. Overall study findings and caveats: TCR strength was inferred from TRB CDR3 properties, while surface CD5 was comparable between naive subsets. More hydrophobic TRB CDR3s occurred in CXCR3-positive than in CXCR3-negative naive cells.

In preparing the TRB cDNA libraries, 5' RACE with UMI labels was used. Reanalyzing the 5' RACE reads, TCRdb keeps one entry per CDR3 protein, without DNA. The sample holds 65,000 to 90,000 distinct CDR3 sequences. Remarks on this clonotype: No antigen is known for it.

This receptor was taken from a human donor in good health. Some clones in this sample may be carry-over from other donors' samples. What was sequenced was naive CXCR3+ CD8+ T cells from blood. The subset was: CD45RO-CCR7+CD27+CD95- naive CD8+ T cells expressing CXCR3 (TNR3+).

CDR3 loop: CASSDNSGGDYNEQFF. The chain uses TRBV2 and TRBJ2-1; lacking DNA, the TRBD2 call made by TCRdb goes unchecked. This CDR3 has 16 amino acids. Germline-derived CDR1 and CDR2 are SNHLY and FYNNEI.